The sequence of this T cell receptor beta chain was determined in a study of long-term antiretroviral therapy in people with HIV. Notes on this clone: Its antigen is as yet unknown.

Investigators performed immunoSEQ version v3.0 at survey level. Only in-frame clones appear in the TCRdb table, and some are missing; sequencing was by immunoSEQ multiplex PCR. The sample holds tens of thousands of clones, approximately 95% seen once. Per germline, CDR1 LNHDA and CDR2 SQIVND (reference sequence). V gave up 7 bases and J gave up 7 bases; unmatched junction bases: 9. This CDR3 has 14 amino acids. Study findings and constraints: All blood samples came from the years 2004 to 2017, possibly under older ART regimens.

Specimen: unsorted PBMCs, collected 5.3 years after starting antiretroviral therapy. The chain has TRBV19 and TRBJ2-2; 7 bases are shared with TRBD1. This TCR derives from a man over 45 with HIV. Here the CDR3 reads CASKNRGLDGELFF. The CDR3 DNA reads TGTGCCAGTAAGAACAGGGGCTTAGACGGGGAGCTGTTTTTT.